This T cell receptor beta chain was sequenced in a study of T cells in Graves' hyperthyroidism and ophthalmopathy. Looking at the study overall: Peripheral blood samples were taken at initial diagnosis, prior to any treatment.

RNA transcripts provided the source from which TCR beta CDR3 regions were amplified. TCR CDR3 regions were first amplified by RT-PCR with HTBI primers. In TCRdb, the multiplex PCR reads were re-called with MiXCR into one record per CDR3 protein. Of around 500,000 distinct CDR3 sequences listed, 14% are singletons. Germline-derived CDR1 and CDR2 are LGHDT and YNNKEL (reference sequence). Trimming removed 4 bases at V and 4 bases at J, with 8 bases between. The CDR3 extends over 14 amino acids. This clonotype was seen many times. Researchers defined stable Graves' hyperthyroidism as no ophthalmopathy progression within 18 months. Patients having uncontrolled infection, another autoimmune disease, pregnancy or lactation were not included.

The genes are TRBV3-1 and TRBJ1-6; a weak D match, TRBD1 (6 bases). The sequence was obtained from a woman in her forties with Graves' hyperthyroidism. Sequenced: blood. DNA for the CDR3: TGTGCCAGCAGCCTAGGACAGTATAATTCACCCCTCCACTTT. Residues: CASSLGQYNSPLHF.